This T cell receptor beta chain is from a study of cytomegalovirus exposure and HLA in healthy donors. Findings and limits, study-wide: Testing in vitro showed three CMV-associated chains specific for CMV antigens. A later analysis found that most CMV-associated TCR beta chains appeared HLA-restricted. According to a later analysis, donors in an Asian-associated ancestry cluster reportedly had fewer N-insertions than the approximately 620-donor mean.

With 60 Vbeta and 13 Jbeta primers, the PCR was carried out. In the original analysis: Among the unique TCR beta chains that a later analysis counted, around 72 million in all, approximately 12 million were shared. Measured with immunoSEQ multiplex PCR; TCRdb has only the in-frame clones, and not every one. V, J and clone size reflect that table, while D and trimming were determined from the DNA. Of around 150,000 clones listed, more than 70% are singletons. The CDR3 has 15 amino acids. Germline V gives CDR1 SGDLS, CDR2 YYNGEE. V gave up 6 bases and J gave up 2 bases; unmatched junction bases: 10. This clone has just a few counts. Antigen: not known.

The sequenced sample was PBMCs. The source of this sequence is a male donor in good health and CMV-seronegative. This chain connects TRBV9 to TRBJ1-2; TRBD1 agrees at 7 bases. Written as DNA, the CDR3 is TGTGCCAGCAACCCCGGGACAGCTGACAACTATGGCTACACCTTC. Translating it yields CASNPGTADNYGYTF.